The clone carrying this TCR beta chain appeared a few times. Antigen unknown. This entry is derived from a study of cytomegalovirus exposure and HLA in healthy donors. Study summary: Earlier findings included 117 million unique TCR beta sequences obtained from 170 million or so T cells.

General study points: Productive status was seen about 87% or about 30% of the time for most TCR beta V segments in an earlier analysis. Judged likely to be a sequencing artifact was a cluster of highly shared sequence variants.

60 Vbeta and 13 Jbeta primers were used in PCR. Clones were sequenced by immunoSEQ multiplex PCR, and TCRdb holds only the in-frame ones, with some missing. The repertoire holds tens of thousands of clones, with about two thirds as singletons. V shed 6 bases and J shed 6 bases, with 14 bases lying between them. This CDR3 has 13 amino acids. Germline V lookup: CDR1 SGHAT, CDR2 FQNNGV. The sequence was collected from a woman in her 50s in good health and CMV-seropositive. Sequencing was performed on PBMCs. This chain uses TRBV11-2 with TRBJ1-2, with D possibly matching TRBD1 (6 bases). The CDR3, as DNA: TGTGCCAGCAGTCAACAGGGAATTGATGGCTACACCTTC. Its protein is CASSQQGIDGYTF.